This T cell receptor beta chain was retrieved from a study of T cells in tumors after PD-1 blockade. Study-wide background: Some patients also took daily vismodegib 150 mg during anti-PD-1 treatment.

Before and after PD-1 blockade, biopsies were collected from the same primary tumor site. The table came from immunoSEQ multiplex PCR; TCRdb's copy has only in-frame clones and leaves some out. The sample shows 4,500 to 6,000 clones, approximately 70% of them seen only once. Germline V CDR1 and CDR2: SGDLS, YYNGEE. V lost 0 bases, J lost 9 bases, and 5 bases stayed unmatched. The CDR3 has 14 residues. The rearrangement uses TRBV9 and TRBJ2-3, with 9 bases that match TRBD2. The sequence came from a human donor with cutaneous squamous cell carcinoma. The starting material was tumor tissue, obtained before anti-PD-1 treatment. CDR3 region: CASSVGAGGETQYF. CDR3 in DNA: TGTGCCAGCAGCGTAGGGGCGGGGGGGGAGACGCAGTATTTT. Drawing the rest from reference TRBV9 and TRBJ2-3, the complete variable domain is DSGVTQTPKHLITATGQRVTLRCSPRSGDLSVYWYQQSLDQGLQFLIQYYNGEERAKGNILERFSAQQFPDLHSELNLSSLELGDSALYFCASSVGAGGETQYFGPGTRLTVL.